A selection of T cell receptor beta chains follows, all from one sample in a study of OX40 agonist ivuxolimab in advanced cancers. Data came from immunoSEQ multiplex PCR; TCRdb stores just in-frame clones and leaves some out. Of some 80,000 clones listed, over 75% are singletons. The sample here was CD4+ or CD8+ T cells sorted from blood, taken in a trial of the OX40 agonist ivuxolimab. The receptors derive from an adult with an advanced solid tumor such as melanoma, head and neck, liver or kidney cancer. Each CDR3 is given with its conserved first and last residue. D genes are given only for firm matches. For some rows the clone size is stated as once, few or many, or as a class when expanded; others skip it.

D gene: TRBD2
J gene: TRBJ2-7
clone size: NA
V gene: TRBV5-1
CDR3 protein: CASSPGGTSSYEQYF

D gene: NA
J gene: TRBJ1-1
clone size: NA
V gene: TRBV6-1
CDR3 protein: CASSLTPEAFF

D gene: NA
J gene: TRBJ2-1
clone size: NA
V gene: TRBV10-3
CDR3 protein: CAISERSGNNEQFF

D gene: NA
J gene: TRBJ1-2
clone size: NA
V gene: TRBV28
CDR3 protein: CASSSSLGGGVYGYTF

D gene: NA
J gene: TRBJ1-1
clone size: NA
V gene: TRBV18
CDR3 protein: CASSPRGPGTEAFF

D gene: NA
J gene: TRBJ1-1
clone size: NA
V gene: TRBV7-9
CDR3 protein: CASSLNWVAWDTEAFF

D gene: TRBD2
J gene: TRBJ2-5
clone size: NA
V gene: TRBV7-8
CDR3 protein: CASSLGVEAGGLRETQYF

D gene: NA
J gene: TRBJ1-2
clone size: NA
V gene: TRBV28
CDR3 protein: CASSLPGRTYGYTF

D gene: TRBD1
J gene: TRBJ1-2
clone size: NA
V gene: TRBV5-6
CDR3 protein: CASKLGTGEYGYTF

D gene: NA
J gene: TRBJ2-3
clone size: NA
V gene: TRBV5-1
CDR3 protein: CASSLNGGTDTQYF

D gene: TRBD1
J gene: TRBJ2-3
clone size: few
V gene: TRBV7-6
CDR3 protein: CASSSFGQAVGGTDTQYF

D gene: NA
J gene: TRBJ1-2
clone size: NA
V gene: TRBV7-8
CDR3 protein: CASSLRVMSGGYTF

D gene: NA
J gene: TRBJ1-6
clone size: NA
V gene: TRBV28
CDR3 protein: CASSFGRNNSPLHF

D gene: NA
J gene: TRBJ1-5
clone size: NA
V gene: TRBV4-3
CDR3 protein: CASSQEVAGNQPQHF

D gene: NA
J gene: TRBJ1-4
clone size: NA
V gene: TRBV5-1
CDR3 protein: CASSLGGAGEKLFF

D gene: NA
J gene: TRBJ2-5
clone size: NA
V gene: TRBV5-4
CDR3 protein: CASSLDSELGTQYF

D gene: NA
J gene: TRBJ1-3
clone size: NA
V gene: TRBV6-5
CDR3 protein: CASSVREGGNTIYF

D gene: NA
J gene: TRBJ2-5
clone size: NA
V gene: TRBV5-1
CDR3 protein: CASSSGPGHPETQYF

D gene: NA
J gene: TRBJ1-2
clone size: NA
V gene: TRBV6-6
CDR3 protein: CASSYGTGIRYGYTF

D gene: NA
J gene: TRBJ2-3
clone size: NA
V gene: TRBV10-3
CDR3 protein: CAISDGATVDTQYF

D gene: NA
J gene: TRBJ2-2
clone size: NA
V gene: TRBV2
CDR3 protein: CASRRQINTGELFF

D gene: TRBD1
J gene: TRBJ1-2
clone size: NA
V gene: TRBV4-1
CDR3 protein: CASSRGTGGLRDGYTF

D gene: NA
J gene: TRBJ1-6
clone size: NA
V gene: TRBV28
CDR3 protein: CALKTGNSPLHF

D gene: NA
J gene: TRBJ2-2
clone size: NA
V gene: TRBV18
CDR3 protein: CASSPYRASGRAGELFF

D gene: NA
J gene: TRBJ1-2
clone size: NA
V gene: TRBV5-5
CDR3 protein: CASSLGPTTTNYGYTF

D gene: NA
J gene: TRBJ2-7
clone size: NA
V gene: TRBV30
CDR3 protein: CAWSGNRVYEQYF

D gene: TRBD2
J gene: TRBJ2-1
clone size: NA
V gene: TRBV28
CDR3 protein: CASISGGGLLYNEQFF

D gene: NA
J gene: TRBJ1-1
clone size: NA
V gene: TRBV5-1
CDR3 protein: CASSLGTDPSTEAFF

D gene: TRBD2
J gene: TRBJ2-2
clone size: NA
V gene: TRBV19
CDR3 protein: CASRLAGGTGELFF

D gene: NA
J gene: TRBJ1-1
clone size: NA
V gene: TRBV27
CDR3 protein: CASRLFQGNTEAFF

D gene: NA
J gene: TRBJ1-5
clone size: few
V gene: TRBV30
CDR3 protein: CAWSVVPANQPQHF

D gene: TRBD2
J gene: TRBJ2-7
clone size: NA
V gene: TRBV5-1
CDR3 protein: CASSLALAASYEQYF

D gene: NA
J gene: TRBJ2-3
clone size: NA
V gene: TRBV5-4
CDR3 protein: CASSFPTAEMDTQYF

D gene: TRBD2
J gene: TRBJ2-1
clone size: few
V gene: TRBV19
CDR3 protein: CASGLAGGSSYNEQFF

D gene: NA
J gene: TRBJ2-2
clone size: NA
V gene: TRBV6-1
CDR3 protein: CASSPQGFTGELFF

D gene: TRBD2
J gene: TRBJ2-1
clone size: NA
V gene: TRBV2
CDR3 protein: CASSDRLAGFNEQFF

D gene: NA
J gene: TRBJ2-1
clone size: NA
V gene: TRBV9
CDR3 protein: CASSVGISGNEQFF

D gene: NA
J gene: TRBJ2-2
clone size: NA
V gene: TRBV7-3
CDR3 protein: CASSLNPRARNTGELFF

D gene: NA
J gene: TRBJ1-5
clone size: NA
V gene: TRBV2
CDR3 protein: CASTSAGAQPQHF

D gene: TRBD1
J gene: TRBJ1-1
clone size: NA
V gene: TRBV27
CDR3 protein: CASSFQGANTEAFF

D gene: NA
J gene: TRBJ2-2
clone size: NA
V gene: TRBV5-1
CDR3 protein: CASSLSRDSKGFF

D gene: NA
J gene: TRBJ2-1
clone size: NA
V gene: TRBV7-3
CDR3 protein: CASSLFHSSNEQFF

D gene: TRBD1
J gene: TRBJ1-2
clone size: NA
V gene: TRBV28
CDR3 protein: CASTAGGVPGYTF

D gene: NA
J gene: TRBJ1-6
clone size: few
V gene: TRBV5-5
CDR3 protein: CASSLDSPLHF

D gene: NA
J gene: TRBJ1-5
clone size: NA
V gene: TRBV19
CDR3 protein: CASSIGGILRQPQHF

D gene: TRBD1
J gene: TRBJ2-4
clone size: NA
V gene: TRBV7-2
CDR3 protein: CASSLGGTGTAQYF

D gene: NA
J gene: TRBJ1-1
clone size: once
V gene: TRBV18
CDR3 protein: CASSPPFAPLINTEAFF

D gene: NA
J gene: TRBJ1-1
clone size: NA
V gene: TRBV28
CDR3 protein: CASRLYSSNTEAFF

D gene: TRBD1
J gene: TRBJ1-1
clone size: NA
V gene: TRBV5-6
CDR3 protein: CASSSGGLTMNTEAFF

D gene: NA
J gene: TRBJ2-2
clone size: NA
V gene: TRBV11-2
CDR3 protein: CASSSFSWRGNTGELFF

D gene: NA
J gene: TRBJ1-2
clone size: NA
V gene: TRBV19
CDR3 protein: CASSMGRNYGYTF

D gene: NA
J gene: TRBJ1-2
clone size: NA
V gene: TRBV7-8
CDR3 protein: CASSAWDIPNYGYTF

D gene: NA
J gene: TRBJ2-1
clone size: NA
V gene: TRBV7-7
CDR3 protein: CASSLGGGTYNEQFF

D gene: NA
J gene: TRBJ2-3
clone size: NA
V gene: TRBV5-1
CDR3 protein: CASSLGAVDTQYF

D gene: NA
J gene: TRBJ1-1
clone size: NA
V gene: TRBV29-1
CDR3 protein: CSVRRGGSNTEAFF

D gene: NA
J gene: TRBJ1-2
clone size: NA
V gene: TRBV6-5
CDR3 protein: CASSYDRKTNYGYTF